What follows is one TCR beta chain and its context. Its antigen is not known. Libraries were prepared by immunoSEQ multiplex PCR; TCRdb keeps only in-frame clonotypes and omits some of them. The table lists under 2.5 million clones, 85% to 95% of them singletons. The sample comes from a study of shared clonotypes between healthy human individuals. Study-wide context: Each donor's CD8 memory used one plate, CD8 naive two, each CD4 subset three. Findings and limits, study-wide: A handful of donors shared about 5% of their naive CD4 clonotypes.

The authors divided CD4+ cells into CD45RA+ naive and CD45RA-negative memory subsets. After removal of 6 bases from V and 4 bases from J, the junction contained 6 bases not matched to a gene. The CDR3 runs 14 residues. Germline V gene sequence: CDR1 LNHDA, CDR2 SQIVND (reference sequence). The chain is built from TRBV19 and TRBJ2-5; 9 nucleotides line up with TRBD1. This TCR was recovered from a man younger than 35 in good health. Some clones in this sample may be carry-over from other donors' samples. The sample was naive CD4+ T cells from PBMCs. Subset defined: CD45RA+ positively selected. The CDR3, as DNA: TGTGCCAGTAGCCCGGGACAGGGAAGAGAGACCCAGTACTTC. This codes for CASSPGQGRETQYF.